This T cell receptor (beta chain) is drawn from a study of T cell clusters in autoimmune cytopenias. One tube held mixed TRB-A and TRB-B primer pools for touch-down PCR. Reprocessing the multiplex PCR reads, TCRdb reports a single entry for every CDR3 protein and omits DNA. Its listing shows approximately 13,000 distinct CDR3 sequences. TRB was amplified from about 260 ng of peripheral blood genomic DNA per sample. This CDR3 has 13 amino acids. Germline lookup yields CDR1 ENHRY and CDR2 SYGVKD. The sample also formed part of further work on T cell repertoires in aging, cancer and after chemotherapy. In that study: Healthy donor repertoires were recorded over several months to years and showed clear clonal overlap.

This clonotype was sampled from a human donor in good health. Sequencing was done on a sample of peripheral blood. The V call is TRBV10-3, the J call TRBJ2-3; TCRdb lists TRBD1, though no DNA is available to test this call. CDR3 protein: CAISEQTGDTQYF.